This TCR beta chain was observed in a study of blood T cell repertoires in COVID-19. Per germline, CDR1 LNHNV and CDR2 YYDKDF (reference sequence). Trimming left V 0 bases short and J 8 bases short, with 13 bases between. The CDR3 loop spans 14 amino acids. Some clones are missing from TCRdb's copy, which holds only in-frame ones; the method was immunoSEQ multiplex PCR. Of around 120,000 clones listed, around 66% are singletons. The receptor comes from a man older than 75 with acute or convalescent COVID-19. The sample was peripheral blood. V usage is TRBV15 and J usage is TRBJ1-2, with a tentative D call TRBD1 (6 bases). This CDR3 reads CATSRDRTGSGYTF. Written as DNA, the CDR3 is TGTGCCACCAGCAGAGATCGAACAGGGAGCGGCTACACCTTC. Full variable domain (outside the CDR3, taken from reference TRBV15 and TRBJ1-2): DAMVIQNPRYQVTQFGKPVTLSCSQTLNHNVMYWYQQKSSQAPKLLFHYYDKDFNNEADTPDNFQSRRPNTSFCFLDIRSPGLGDTAMYLCATSRDRTGSGYTFGSGTRLTVV.